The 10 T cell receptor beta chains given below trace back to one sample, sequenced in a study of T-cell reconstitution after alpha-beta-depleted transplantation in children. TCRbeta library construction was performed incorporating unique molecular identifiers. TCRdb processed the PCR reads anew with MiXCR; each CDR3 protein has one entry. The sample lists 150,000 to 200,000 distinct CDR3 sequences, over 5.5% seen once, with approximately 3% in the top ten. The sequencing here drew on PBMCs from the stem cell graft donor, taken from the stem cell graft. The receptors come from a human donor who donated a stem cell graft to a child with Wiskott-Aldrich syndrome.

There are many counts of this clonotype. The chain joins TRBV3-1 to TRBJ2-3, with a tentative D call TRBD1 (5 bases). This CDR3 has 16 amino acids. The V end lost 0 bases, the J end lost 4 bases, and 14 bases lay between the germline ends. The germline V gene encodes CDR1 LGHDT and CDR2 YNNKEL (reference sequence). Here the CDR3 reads CASSQDWGTQADTQYF. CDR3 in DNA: TGTGCCAGCAGCCAAGACTGGGGCACTCAGGCAGATACGCAGTATTTT.

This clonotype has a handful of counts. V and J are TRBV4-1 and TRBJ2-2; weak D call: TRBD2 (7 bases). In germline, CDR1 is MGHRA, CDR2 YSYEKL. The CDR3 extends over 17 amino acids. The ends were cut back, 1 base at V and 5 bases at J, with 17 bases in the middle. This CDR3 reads CASSQVRAGRGTGELFF. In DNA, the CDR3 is TGCGCCAGCAGCCAAGTCAGGGCAGGGAGGGGGACCGGGGAGCTGTTTTTT.

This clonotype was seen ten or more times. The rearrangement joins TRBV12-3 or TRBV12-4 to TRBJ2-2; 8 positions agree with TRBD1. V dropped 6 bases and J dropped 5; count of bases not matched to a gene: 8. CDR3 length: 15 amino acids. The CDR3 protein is CASRLTGASTGELFF. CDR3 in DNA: TGTGCCAGCAGGCTGACAGGGGCGTCAACCGGGGAGCTGTTTTTT.

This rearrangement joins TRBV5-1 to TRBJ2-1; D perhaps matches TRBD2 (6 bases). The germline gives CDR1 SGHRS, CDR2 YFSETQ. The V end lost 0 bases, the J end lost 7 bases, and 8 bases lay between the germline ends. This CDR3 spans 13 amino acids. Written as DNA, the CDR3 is TGCGCCAGCAGCTTGGGACTAGTGAATGAGCAGTTCTTC. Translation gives CASSLGLVNEQFF.

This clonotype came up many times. This CDR3 is CSVEGELRYGYTF. The CDR3 DNA follows: TGCAGCGTTGAGGGGGAGCTTCGGTATGGCTACACCTTC. The chain joins TRBV29-1 to TRBJ1-2, with D perhaps matching TRBD1 (5 bases). The CDR3 contains 13 residues. The V end lost 3 bases, the J end lost 5 bases, and 13 bases lay between the germline ends. From germline, CDR1 is SQVTM and CDR2 ANQGSEA.

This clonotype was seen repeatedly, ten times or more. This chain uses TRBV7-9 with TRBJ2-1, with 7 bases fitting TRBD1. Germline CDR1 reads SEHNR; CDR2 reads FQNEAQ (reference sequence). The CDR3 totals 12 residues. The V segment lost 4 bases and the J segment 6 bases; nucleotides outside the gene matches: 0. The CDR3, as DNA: TGTGCCAGCAGCTCAGGGGGCAATGAGCAGTTCTTC. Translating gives CASSSGGNEQFF.

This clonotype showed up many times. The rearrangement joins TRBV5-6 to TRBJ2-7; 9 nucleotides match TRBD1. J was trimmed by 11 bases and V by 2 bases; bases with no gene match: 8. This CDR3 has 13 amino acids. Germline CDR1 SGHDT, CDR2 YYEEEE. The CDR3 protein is CASSLRTGVIEYF. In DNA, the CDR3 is TGTGCCAGCAGCTTAAGGACAGGGGTTATCGAGTACTTC.

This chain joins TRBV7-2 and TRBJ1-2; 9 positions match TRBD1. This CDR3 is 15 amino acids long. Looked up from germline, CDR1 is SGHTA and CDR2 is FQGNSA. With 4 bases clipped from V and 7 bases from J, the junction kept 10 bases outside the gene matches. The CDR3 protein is CASSSQQGALSGYTF. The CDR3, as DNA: TGTGCCAGCAGCTCGCAACAGGGGGCGCTGAGTGGCTACACCTTC.

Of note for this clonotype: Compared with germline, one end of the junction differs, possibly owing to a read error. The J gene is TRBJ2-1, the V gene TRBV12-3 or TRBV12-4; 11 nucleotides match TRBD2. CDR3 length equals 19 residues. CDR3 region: CACSFGLAGGPSSYNEQFF. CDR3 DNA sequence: TGTGCCTGCAGTTTCGGGCTAGCGGGAGGACCTAGCTCCTACAATGAGCAGTTCTTC.

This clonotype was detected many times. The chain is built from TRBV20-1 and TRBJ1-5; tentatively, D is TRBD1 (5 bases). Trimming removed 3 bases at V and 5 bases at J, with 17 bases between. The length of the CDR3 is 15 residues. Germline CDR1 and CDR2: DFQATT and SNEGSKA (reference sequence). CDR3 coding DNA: TGCAGTGCTAGTCAAGGCCTACAGGCGGATCAGCCCCAGCATTTT. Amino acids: CSASQGLQADQPQHF.